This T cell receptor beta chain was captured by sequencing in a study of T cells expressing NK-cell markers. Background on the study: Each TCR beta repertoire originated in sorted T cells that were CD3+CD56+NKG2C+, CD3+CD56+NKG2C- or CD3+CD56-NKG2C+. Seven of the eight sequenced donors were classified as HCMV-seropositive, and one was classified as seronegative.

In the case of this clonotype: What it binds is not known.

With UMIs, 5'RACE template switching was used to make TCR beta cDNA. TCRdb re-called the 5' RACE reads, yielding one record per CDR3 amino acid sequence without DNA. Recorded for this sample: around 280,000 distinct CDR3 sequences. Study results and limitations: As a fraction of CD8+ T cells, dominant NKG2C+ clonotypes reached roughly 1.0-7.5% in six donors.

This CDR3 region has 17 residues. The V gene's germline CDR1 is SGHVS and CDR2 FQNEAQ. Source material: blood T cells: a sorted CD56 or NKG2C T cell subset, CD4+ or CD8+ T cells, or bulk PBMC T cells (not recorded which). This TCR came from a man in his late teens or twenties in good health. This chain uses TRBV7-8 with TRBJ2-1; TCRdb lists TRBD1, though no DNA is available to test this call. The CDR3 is CASSPLTASSSYNEQFF.